Here is one T cell receptor (beta chain) with its context. This sample is part of a study of blood T cell repertoires in COVID-19. Study information: There were acute and convalescent COVID-19 samples, and they came from the United States, Italy and Spain. In each case, the material was cDNA or gDNA derived from T cells, B-cell-depleted T cells, or PBMCs.

Germline assignment: CDR1 MDHEN and CDR2 SYDVKM. This CDR3 comprises 13 residues. V lost 6 bases to trimming and J lost 1 base; unmatched junction nucleotides: 2. In the original processing: Scientists estimated how many nucleated cells there were by amplifying reference gene primers. Libraries were prepared by immunoSEQ multiplex PCR; TCRdb keeps only in-frame clonotypes and omits some of them. That table supplies the V and J calls and clone size; D and trimming were determined from the DNA. This table has about half a million clones, 70% to 90% appearing once. V gene TRBV28 combines with J gene TRBJ1-2; 7 positions match TRBD1. Input material: peripheral blood. The sequence was obtained from a human donor in a cohort sampled during active COVID-19. The DNA of the CDR3 is TGTGCCAGCAGCACAGGGGTTAACTATGGCTACACCTTC. Translating gives CASSTGVNYGYTF.